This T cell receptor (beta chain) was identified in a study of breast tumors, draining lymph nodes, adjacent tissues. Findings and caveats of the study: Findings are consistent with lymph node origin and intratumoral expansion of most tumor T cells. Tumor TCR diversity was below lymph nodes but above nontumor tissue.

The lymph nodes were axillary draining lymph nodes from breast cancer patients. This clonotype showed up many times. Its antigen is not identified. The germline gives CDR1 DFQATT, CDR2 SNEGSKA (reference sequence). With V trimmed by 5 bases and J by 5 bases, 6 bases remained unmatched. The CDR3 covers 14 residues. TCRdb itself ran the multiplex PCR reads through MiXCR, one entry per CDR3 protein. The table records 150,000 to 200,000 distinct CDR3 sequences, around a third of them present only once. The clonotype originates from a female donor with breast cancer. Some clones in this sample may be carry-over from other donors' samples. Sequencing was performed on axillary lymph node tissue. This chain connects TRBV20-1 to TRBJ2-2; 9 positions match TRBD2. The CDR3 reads CSAPFAGGTGELFF. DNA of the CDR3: TGCAGTGCTCCCTTTGCGGGAGGGACCGGGGAGCTGTTTTTT.